This is a list of T cell receptor beta chains from one sample in a study of Ad26.COV2.S vaccination and SARS-CoV-2 variants. The repertoire was sequenced with immunoSEQ multiplex PCR; TCRdb's copy has only in-frame clones and lacks some. The sample lists approximately 340,000 clones; approximately 84% were seen once. The sequenced sample was peripheral blood, obtained in a trial of Ad26.COV2.S vaccine versus placebo. These receptors were taken from a person aged 18-60 years who received the Ad26.COV2.S COVID-19 vaccine or a placebo. CDR3s include the opening cysteine and the closing phenylalanine or tryptophan. A D gene is named only where the DNA matches it firmly.

CASSQGLAGLTDTQYF TGTGCCAGCAGTCAGGGACTAGCGGGACTCACAGATACGCAGTATTTT TRBJ2-3 TRBD2 TRBV5-4 16
CATSRDLGVAVYGYTF TGTGCCACCAGCAGAGATCTGGGGGTGGCGGTCTATGGCTACACCTTC TRBJ1-2 . TRBV15 16
CASSLARGWGTEAFF TGTGCCAGCAGCTTAGCCAGGGGATGGGGCACTGAAGCTTTCTTT TRBJ1-1 . TRBV7-2 15
CASSLGPLVGTGELFF TGTGCCAGCAGCTTAGGGCCCCTCGTGGGAACCGGGGAGCTGTTTTTT TRBJ2-2 . TRBV7-2 16
CASSLAASQETQYF TGCGCCAGCAGCTTGGCCGCGAGCCAAGAGACCCAGTACTTC TRBJ2-5 . TRBV5-1 14
CASSQVGVNTGELFF TGTGCCAGCTCCCAGGTGGGGGTGAACACCGGGGAGCTGTTTTTT TRBJ2-2 . TRBV18 15
CASSLGGAEQETQYF TGTGCCAGCAGCTTAGGGGGGGCCGAACAAGAGACCCAGTACTTC TRBJ2-5 . TRBV7-9 15
CAWSRTLEKLFF TGTGCCTGGAGTCGCACCCTTGAAAAACTGTTTTTT TRBJ1-4 . TRBV30 12
CASSPPTGNTGELFF TGTGCCAGCAGCCCTCCGACAGGGAACACCGGGGAGCTGTTTTTT TRBJ2-2 . TRBV3-1/TRBV3-2 15
CSVGTGFSDTQYF TGCAGCGTGGGTACAGGGTTCTCCGATACGCAGTATTTT TRBJ2-3 . TRBV29-1 13
CASSYQGYNEQFF TGTGCCAGCAGCTATCAGGGTTACAATGAGCAGTTCTTC TRBJ2-1 . TRBV7-2 13
CASSLKGVNGYTF TGTGCCAGCAGTTTAAAAGGGGTGAATGGCTACACCTTC TRBJ1-2 . TRBV12-3/TRBV12-4 13
CAWSAPIAGAETQYF TGTGCCTGGAGTGCTCCGATAGCGGGAGCAGAGACCCAGTACTTC TRBJ2-5 TRBD2 TRBV30 15
CASSYTSRGSRTYEQYF TGTGCCAGCAGTTACACCTCTAGAGGGTCCAGGACCTACGAGCAGTACTTC TRBJ2-7 . TRBV6-2/TRBV6-3 17
CAWNQGGSYNSPLHF TGTGCCTGGAATCAGGGGGGCTCCTATAATTCACCCCTCCACTTT TRBJ1-6 TRBD1 TRBV30 15
CASSLSPGQGNYGYTF TGTGCCAGCAGCTTATCACCGGGACAGGGAAACTATGGCTACACCTTC TRBJ1-2 TRBD1 TRBV7-8 16
CASSQDSSPSAGYTF TGTGCCAGCAGCCAAGATAGTAGCCCCTCCGCAGGCTACACCTTC TRBJ1-2 . TRBV3-1/TRBV3-2 15
CARPGEQYF TGTGCCAGGCCCGGCGAGCAGTACTTC TRBJ2-7 . TRBV30 9
CASSLVLGGPYNEQFF TGCGCCAGCAGCTTGGTTCTGGGGGGGCCCTACAATGAGCAGTTCTTC TRBJ2-1 . TRBV5-1 16
CASSFRDVGDYGYTF TGCGCCAGCAGCTTCCGGGACGTAGGCGACTATGGCTACACCTTC TRBJ1-2 . TRBV5-1 15
CASSSDPFSYEQYF TGTGCCAGCAGCTCCGACCCCTTCTCCTACGAGCAGTACTTC TRBJ2-7 . TRBV7-2 14
CASRTSGRRDTGELFF TGTGCCAGCAGGACTAGCGGGAGGAGGGACACCGGGGAGCTGTTTTTT TRBJ2-2 TRBD2 TRBV6-6 16
CASSLALGSYEQYF TGCGCCAGCAGCTTGGCCTTGGGCTCCTACGAGCAGTACTTC TRBJ2-7 . TRBV5-1 14
CASSQVELAATDTQYF TGTGCCAGCAGCCAAGTTGAACTAGCGGCCACAGATACGCAGTATTTT TRBJ2-3 TRBD2 TRBV3-1/TRBV3-2 16
CASSLRWGGTDTQYF TGCGCCAGCAGCCTGAGATGGGGGGGGACAGATACGCAGTATTTT TRBJ2-3 TRBD2 TRBV4-3 15
CASSPGQNNSPLHF TGCGCCAGCAGCCCGGGACAGAATAATTCACCCCTCCACTTT TRBJ1-6 TRBD1 TRBV5-1 14
CASSTGPYEQYF TGTGCCAGCAGTACGGGCCCCTACGAGCAGTACTTC TRBJ2-7 . TRBV27 12
CATSGQPNYGYTF TGTGCCACCAGCGGACAACCTAACTATGGCTACACCTTC TRBJ1-2 . TRBV10-3 13